The 30 T cell receptor beta chains presented below share a single source sample, sequenced in a study of blood T cell repertoires in COVID-19. Sequencing was performed with immunoSEQ multiplex PCR; in TCRdb, only in-frame clones are kept and a portion is missing. The sample has 350,000 to 450,000 clones; approximately 81% are singletons. Sample: peripheral blood. All receptors derive from a woman between 18 and 29 years old with acute or convalescent COVID-19.

This sequence joins TRBV28 and TRBJ1-1; 8 nucleotides agree with TRBD1. The CDR3 sequence is 17 residues long. The germline V gene encodes CDR1 MDHEN and CDR2 SYDVKM. Unmatched junction bases numbered 16, after V lost 7 bases and J lost 3 bases. CDR3 sequence: CASTSPPGTGGDTEAFF. DNA of the CDR3: TGTGCCAGCACCTCCCCGCCGGGCACAGGGGGTGACACTGAAGCTTTCTTT.

The chain joins TRBV6-5 to TRBJ1-1, with 8 nucleotides matching TRBD1. The CDR3 length is 14 residues. Germline values: CDR1 MNHEY, CDR2 SVGAGI. V lost 7 bases, J lost 2 bases, and 6 bases stayed unmatched. CDR3 sequence reads: CASTSTGANTEAFF. CDR3 sequence (DNA): TGTGCCAGCACCTCGACAGGGGCCAACACTGAAGCTTTCTTT.

This chain connects TRBV3-1 (or the pseudogene TRBV3-2) to TRBJ1-1; D gene unclear. V was trimmed by 3 bases and J by 7 bases, leaving 21 bases between them. The CDR3 contains 16 residues. CDR1 is LGHDT, CDR2 YNNKEL, per germline (reference sequence). The DNA of the CDR3 is TGTGCCAGCAGCCACCTATCGGCCTCGAGACCGGGTGAAGCTTTCTTT. It encodes CASSHLSASRPGEAFF.

J is TRBJ2-7 and V is TRBV11-2; 11 bases line up with TRBD1. CDR3 length: 16 amino acids. V shed 0 bases, J shed 3 bases, and the junction held 4 bases outside the gene matches. The V gene's germline CDR1 is SGHAT and CDR2 FQNNGV. DNA of the CDR3: TGTGCCAGCAGCTTAGATCCGGGACAGGGGGGCTACGAGCAGTACTTC. This encodes CASSLDPGQGGYEQYF.

Here the CDR3 reads CSVSQGNYGYTF. The DNA for the CDR3 is TGCAGCGTCTCACAGGGGAACTATGGCTACACCTTC. This chain links TRBV29-1 with TRBJ1-2; 7 bases line up with TRBD1. V lost 6 bases and J lost 2; bases outside the gene matches: 3. This CDR3 comprises 12 residues. CDR1 SQVTM and CDR2 ANQGSEA come from the germline V gene.

The chain couples TRBV7-3 to TRBJ1-1; TRBD1 matches at 11 bases. The germline CDR1 and CDR2 sequences are SGHTA and FQGTGA. V lost 4 bases, J lost 3 bases, and 4 bases stayed unmatched. The CDR3 is made up of 15 amino acids. The CDR3: CASSSWDRGYTEAFF. CDR3 sequence (DNA): TGTGCCAGCAGCTCCTGGGACAGGGGGTACACTGAAGCTTTCTTT.

The genes are TRBV20-1 and TRBJ2-1, with 7 bases matching TRBD1. This CDR3 has 11 amino acids. The germline gives CDR1 DFQATT, CDR2 SNEGSKA (reference sequence). Trimming took 6 bases from V and 15 from J; bases not matched to a gene: 11. CDR3 nucleotide sequence: TGCAGTGCCTCCACTACAGGGGTTCGGTTCTTC. Its translation: CSASTTGVRFF.

This chain joins TRBV7-3 and TRBJ2-1, with D unclear. V shed 2 bases and J shed 6 bases, with 14 bases lying between them. Germline V CDR1 and CDR2: SGHTA, FQGTGA. This CDR3 comprises 15 residues. In nucleotides, the CDR3 is TGTGCCAGCAGCTTAGATGTGCGAGCGATCAATGAGCAGTTCTTC. It codes for CASSLDVRAINEQFF.

J is TRBJ2-3 and V is TRBV3-1 (or the pseudogene TRBV3-2), with TRBD1 matching over 7 bases. Germline CDR1 reads LGHDT; CDR2 reads YNNKEL (reference sequence). V gave up 4 bases and J gave up 2 bases; unmatched junction bases: 6. This CDR3 has 15 residues. The CDR3 protein is CASSPDRATTDTQYF. DNA of the CDR3: TGTGCCAGCAGCCCCGACAGGGCCACCACAGATACGCAGTATTTT.

This chain joins TRBV14 and TRBJ1-2, with D possibly TRBD1 on 5 matching bases. CDR3 length equals 13 residues. V was pared by 2 bases and J by 3 bases, with 7 bases between. CDR1 and CDR2 (germline): SGHDN, FVKESK. CDR3 residues: CASSQLGDYGYTF. In DNA, the CDR3 is TGTGCCAGCAGCCAACTAGGGGACTATGGCTACACCTTC.

This clone appeared a single time. The chain joins TRBV2 to TRBJ2-3, with D maybe TRBD2 (5 bases). The germline V gene encodes CDR1 SNHLY and CDR2 FYNNEI. The CDR3 covers 12 residues. V was clipped by 6 bases and J by 4 bases, with 8 bases between them. CDR3 loop: CASREDSDTQYF. The CDR3 DNA sequence: TGTGCCAGCAGGGAGGATTCAGATACGCAGTATTTT.

The gene calls are TRBV28 and TRBJ2-2; 8 bases match TRBD2. The CDR3 is 12 residues long. Germline V gives CDR1 MDHEN, CDR2 SYDVKM. CDR3 protein: CYRGGDTGELFF. CDR3 nucleotides: TGTTACCGGGGGGGGGACACCGGGGAGCTGTTTTTT. Supplemented by reference TRBV28 and TRBJ2-2, the full variable domain reads DVKVTQSSRYLVKRTGEKVFLECVQDMDHENMFWYRQDPGLGLRLIYFSYDVKMKEKGDIPEGYSVSREKKERFSLILESASTNQTSMYLCYRGGDTGELFFGEGSRLTVL.

There are a few counts of this clone. The chain employs TRBV6-5 and TRBJ1-1; no clear D gene. Germline V lookup: CDR1 MNHEY, CDR2 SVGAGI. The CDR3 loop spans 14 amino acids. The V gene lost 6 bases and the J gene lost 0 bases, with 11 bases spanning the gap. Here the CDR3 DNA reads TGTGCCAGCAGCTCATGGGCGATGAACACTGAAGCTTTCTTT. The encoded protein is CASSSWAMNTEAFF.

The chain carries TRBV30 and TRBJ1-1; 9 bases agree with TRBD1. CDR3 length equals 12 residues. The V gene's germline CDR1 is GTSNPN and CDR2 SVGIG (reference sequence). V gave up 3 bases and J gave up 10 bases; unmatched junction bases: 6. For the CDR3, the DNA is TGTGCCTGGAGCGGGACAGGGAACGGAGCTTTCTTT. Its translation is CAWSGTGNGAFF. Variable domain in full (rest from reference TRBV30 and TRBJ1-1): SQTIHQWPATLVQPVGSPLSLECTVEGTSNPNLYWYRQAAGRGLQLLFYSVGIGQISSEVPQNLSASRPQDRQFILSSKKLLLSDSGFYLCAWSGTGNGAFFGQGTRLTVV.

The J gene is TRBJ2-3, the V gene TRBV12-3 or TRBV12-4, with D uncertain. The CDR3 has 11 amino acids. V lost 4 bases and J 4 bases, leaving 3 bases between the germline ends. DNA for the CDR3: TGTGCCAGCAGTTCGTCAGATACGCAGTATTTT. Protein product: CASSSSDTQYF.

The chain carries TRBV19 and TRBJ1-2; weak D call: TRBD1 (6 bases). Germline CDR1 LNHDA, CDR2 SQIVND (reference sequence). The CDR3 is 14 residues long. The V and J ends lost 4 bases and 6 bases respectively, with 15 bases between them. This CDR3 is CASSNHGTNDGYTF. The CDR3 nucleotides read TGTGCCAGTAGTAACCACGGGACAAATGATGGCTACACCTTC.

The chain carries TRBV11-2 and TRBJ2-7, with D possibly being TRBD2 (7 bases). This CDR3 comprises 12 residues. Germline CDR1 reads SGHAT; CDR2 reads FQNNGV. V was pared by 8 bases and J by 2 bases, with 10 bases between. The DNA for the CDR3 is TGTGCCAGCCGCGGGGGCCCCTACGAGCAGTACTTC. Its translation is CASRGGPYEQYF.

The V call is TRBV6-4, the J call TRBJ2-3, with 8 bases identical to TRBD2. Trimming at V came to 6 bases and at J to 2 bases, leaving 4 bases not matched to a gene. The CDR3 totals 14 residues. Germline lookup yields CDR1 MRHNA and CDR2 SNTAGT. This chain's CDR3 is CASSPGLATDTQYF. In DNA, the CDR3 is TGTGCCAGCAGCCCCGGACTAGCCACAGATACGCAGTATTTT.

The gene calls are TRBV7-3 and TRBJ1-2; tentative D call: TRBD1 (6 bases). This CDR3 comprises 13 residues. The germline V gene has CDR1 SGHTA and CDR2 FQGTGA. With 5 bases removed from V and 4 bases from J, the gap between germline ends came to 11 bases. The CDR3 DNA sequence: TGTGCCAGCAGCCCGGGACATACCTATGGCTACACCTTC. It yields the protein CASSPGHTYGYTF. The whole variable domain, filled in from reference TRBV7-3 and TRBJ1-2, reads GAGVSQTPSNKVTEKGKYVELRCDPISGHTALYWYRQSLGQGPEFLIYFQGTGAADDSGLPNDRFFAVRPEGSVSTLKIQRTERGDSAVYLCASSPGHTYGYTFGSGTRLTVV.

The V gene is TRBV2, the J gene TRBJ1-2, with TRBD1 matching 9 bases. J lost 0 bases, V lost 9 bases, and 5 bases had no gene match. Germline values: CDR1 SNHLY, CDR2 FYNNEI. There are 14 residues in the CDR3. CDR3 DNA sequence: TGTGCCAGTACCGGGACAGGGACTAACTATGGCTACACCTTC. This translates into CASTGTGTNYGYTF.

The chain recombines TRBV5-3 with TRBJ1-2; D call uncertain. TRBV5-3 falls under the ORF class, with uncertain function. The CDR3 is 16 residues long. V was shortened by 0 bases and J by 0 bases, with 12 bases between the two germline ends. The CDR3 here is CARSLAGFGANYGYTF. CDR3 nucleotide sequence: TGTGCCAGAAGCTTGGCCGGGTTCGGAGCTAACTATGGCTACACCTTC.

V gene TRBV11-2 combines with J gene TRBJ1-1, with D perhaps TRBD1 (5 bases). Germline lookup yields CDR1 SGHAT and CDR2 FQNNGV. V gave up 0 bases and J gave up 1 base, with 12 bases separating them. The CDR3 runs 16 residues. CDR3 protein: CASSLDAGTENTEAFF. DNA for the CDR3: TGTGCCAGCAGCTTAGATGCCGGGACTGAGAACACTGAAGCTTTCTTT.

The chain employs TRBV7-6 and TRBJ2-1, with D possibly matching TRBD2 (6 bases). The V end was cut by 3 bases, the J end by 5 bases, with 11 bases between. The V gene's germline CDR1 is SGHVS and CDR2 FNYEAQ. The CDR3 contains 14 residues. As DNA, the CDR3 is TGTGCCAGCAGCTTTGGGGGGATCCACAATGAGCAGTTCTTC. Amino acids: CASSFGGIHNEQFF.

The sample holds a few counts of this clone. V and J are TRBV6-5 and TRBJ1-1; D not resolved. CDR1 and CDR2 (germline): MNHEY, SVGAGI. The length of the CDR3 is 15 residues. V was pared by 0 bases and J by 0 bases, with 8 bases between. The CDR3 sequence is CASSYSHQMNTEAFF. In DNA, the CDR3 is TGTGCCAGCAGTTACTCCCATCAAATGAACACTGAAGCTTTCTTT.

This rearrangement joins TRBV2 to TRBJ1-4, with 7 bases identical to TRBD1. The junction had 5 bases not matched to a gene; V was cut back by 2 bases and J by 8 bases. There are 14 residues in the CDR3. Looked up from germline, CDR1 is SNHLY and CDR2 is FYNNEI. CDR3 coding DNA: TGTGCCAGCAGTGAAAACAGGGGAGACGAAAAACTGTTTTTT. As protein: CASSENRGDEKLFF. The complete variable domain, with remaining parts taken from reference TRBV2 and TRBJ1-4, reads EPEVTQTPSHQVTQMGQEVILRCVPISNHLYFYWYRQILGQKVEFLVSFYNNEISEKSEIFDDQFSVERPDGSNFTLKIRSTKLEDSAMYFCASSENRGDEKLFFGSGTQLSVL.

The chain links TRBV4-1 to TRBJ2-3; weak D call: TRBD2 (6 bases). CDR3 length equals 16 residues. Trimming removed 4 bases at V and 4 bases at J, with 18 bases between. CDR1 is MGHRA and CDR2 is YSYEKL in the germline V gene. DNA for the CDR3: TGCGCCAGCAGCCTCCGGGCACTAGCAATCGCAGATACGCAGTATTTT. Protein: CASSLRALAIADTQYF.

Comment on this clone: A junction end diverges from the germline sequence, so it may reflect a read error. The J gene is TRBJ2-2, the V gene TRBV10-3; D is perhaps TRBD2 (7 bases). CDR3 length: 16 residues. CDR1 is ENHRY and CDR2 is SYGVKD in the germline V gene. CDR3 coding DNA: TGTGCCATCCGTGAACGAGGGGGGGCCGGGACCGGGGAGCTGTTTTTT. Its protein is CAIRERGGAGTGELFF.

The CDR3: CASSLLGRDYTGELFF. Here the CDR3 DNA reads TGTGCCAGCAGCTTGCTCGGGCGGGACTACACCGGGGAGCTGTTTTTT. The chain couples TRBV7-6 to TRBJ2-2; possible D gene TRBD2, 6 bases. Deletions cut 3 bases from V and 3 bases from J, with 14 bases between. The germline V gene encodes CDR1 SGHVS and CDR2 FNYEAQ. The CDR3 length is 16 residues. The entire variable domain, with the rest obtained from reference TRBV7-6 and TRBJ2-2, is as follows: GAGVSQSPRYKVTKRGQDVALRCDPISGHVSLYWYRQALGQGPEFLTYFNYEAQQDKSGLPNDRFSAERPEGSISTLTIQRTEQRDSAMYRCASSLLGRDYTGELFFGEGSRLTVL.

The V and J genes are TRBV30 and TRBJ2-7; TRBD1 aligns across 10 bases. The CDR3 totals 13 residues. V was clipped by 2 bases and J by 7 bases; unmatched bases: 5. Germline loops: CDR1 GTSNPN, CDR2 SVGIG (reference sequence). The DNA of the CDR3 is TGTGCCTGGAGTCTCGGACAGGGGGATGAGCAGTACTTC. This codes for CAWSLGQGDEQYF.

This rearrangement joins TRBV6-1 to TRBJ1-5, with unresolved D. The CDR3 covers 17 residues. The germline V and J ends were trimmed by 1 base and 4 bases, with 17 bases remaining between them. Germline V gene data show CDR1 as MNHNS and CDR2 as SASEGT. In DNA, the CDR3 is TGTGCCAGCAGTGAAGGAGTTGGGCAGTTTGGGAATCAGCCCCAGCATTTT. Protein: CASSEGVGQFGNQPQHF.